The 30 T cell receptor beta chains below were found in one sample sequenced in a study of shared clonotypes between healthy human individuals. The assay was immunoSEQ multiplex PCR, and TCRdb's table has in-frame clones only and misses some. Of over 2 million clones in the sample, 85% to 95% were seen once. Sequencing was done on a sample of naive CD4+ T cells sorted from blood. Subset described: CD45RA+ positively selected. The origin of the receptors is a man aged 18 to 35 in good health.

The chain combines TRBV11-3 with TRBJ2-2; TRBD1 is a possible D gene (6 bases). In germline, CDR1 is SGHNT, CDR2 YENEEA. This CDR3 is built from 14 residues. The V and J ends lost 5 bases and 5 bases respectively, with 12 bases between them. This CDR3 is CASSHREGTGELFF. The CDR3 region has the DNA TGTGCCAGCAGCCACAGGGAAGGGACCGGGGAGCTGTTTTTT.

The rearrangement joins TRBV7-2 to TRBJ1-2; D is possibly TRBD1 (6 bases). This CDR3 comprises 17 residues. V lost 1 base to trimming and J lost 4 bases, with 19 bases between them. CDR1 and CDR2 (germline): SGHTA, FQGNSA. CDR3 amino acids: CASSLEAAGALAYGYTF. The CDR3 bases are TGTGCCAGCAGCTTAGAGGCGGCAGGGGCGCTTGCCTATGGCTACACCTTC.

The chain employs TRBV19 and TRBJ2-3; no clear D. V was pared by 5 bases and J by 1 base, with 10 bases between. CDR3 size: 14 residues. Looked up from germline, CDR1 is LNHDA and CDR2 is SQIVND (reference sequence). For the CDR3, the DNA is TGTGCCAGTAGTTTCACCGCAGGCACAGATACGCAGTATTTT. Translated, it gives CASSFTAGTDTQYF. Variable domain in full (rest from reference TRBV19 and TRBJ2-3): DGGITQSPKYLFRKEGQNVTLSCEQNLNHDAMYWYRQDPGQGLRLIYYSQIVNDFQKGDIAEGYSVSREKKESFPLTVTSAQKNPTAFYLCASSFTAGTDTQYFGPGTRLTVL.

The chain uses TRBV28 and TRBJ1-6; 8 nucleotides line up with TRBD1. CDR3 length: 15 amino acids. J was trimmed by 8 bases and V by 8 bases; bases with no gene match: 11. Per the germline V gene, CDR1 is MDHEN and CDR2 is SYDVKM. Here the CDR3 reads CASSPGGQADSPLHF. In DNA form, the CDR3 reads TGTGCCAGCTCCCCTGGGGGACAGGCGGATTCACCCCTCCACTTT.

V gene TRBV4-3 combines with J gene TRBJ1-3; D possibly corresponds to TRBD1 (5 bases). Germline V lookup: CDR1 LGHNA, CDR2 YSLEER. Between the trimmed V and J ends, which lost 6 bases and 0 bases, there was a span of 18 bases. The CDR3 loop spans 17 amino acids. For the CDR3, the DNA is TGCGCCAGCAGTAAGCTCGAGGGGACGAGCTCTGGAAACACCATATATTTT. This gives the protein CASSKLEGTSSGNTIYF.

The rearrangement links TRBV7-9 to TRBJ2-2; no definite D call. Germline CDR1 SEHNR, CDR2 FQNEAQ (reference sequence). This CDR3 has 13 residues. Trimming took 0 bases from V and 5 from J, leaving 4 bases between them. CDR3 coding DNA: TGTGCCAGCAGCTTAGCGCATACCGGGGAGCTGTTTTTT. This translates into CASSLAHTGELFF.

The CDR3 spells CASGLGDGSYNEQFF. The CDR3 bases are TGCGCCAGCGGTCTGGGGGATGGTTCCTACAATGAGCAGTTCTTC. J is TRBJ2-1 and V is TRBV5-1; D is perhaps TRBD1 or TRBD2 (5 bases each). Per germline, CDR1 SGHRS and CDR2 YFSETQ. V was cut by 7 bases and J by 1 base, with 15 bases left in between. The CDR3 contains 15 residues.

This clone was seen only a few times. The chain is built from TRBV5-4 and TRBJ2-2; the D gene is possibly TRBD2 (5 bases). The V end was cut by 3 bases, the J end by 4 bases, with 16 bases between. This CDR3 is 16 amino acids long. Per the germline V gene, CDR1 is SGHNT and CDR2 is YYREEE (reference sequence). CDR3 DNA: TGTGCCAGCAGCTCCCCCATCGGGGTTGGCACCGGGGAGCTGTTTTTT. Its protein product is CASSSPIGVGTGELFF.

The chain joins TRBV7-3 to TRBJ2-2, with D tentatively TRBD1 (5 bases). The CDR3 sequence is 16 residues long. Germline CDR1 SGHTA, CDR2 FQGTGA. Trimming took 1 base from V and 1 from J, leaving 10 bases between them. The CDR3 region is CASSLIGAENTGELFF. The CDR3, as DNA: TGTGCCAGCAGCTTAATAGGGGCGGAGAACACCGGGGAGCTGTTTTTT.

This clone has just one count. The CDR3 nucleotides are TGTGCCTGGAGTGTACATCAGGGGGATTCACCCCTCCACTTT. Translating it yields CAWSVHQGDSPLHF. The rearrangement uses TRBV30 and TRBJ1-6, with TRBD1 matching 7 bases. This CDR3 has 14 residues. V shed 0 bases, J shed 8 bases, and the junction held 4 bases outside the gene matches. Germline values: CDR1 GTSNPN, CDR2 SVGIG (reference sequence).

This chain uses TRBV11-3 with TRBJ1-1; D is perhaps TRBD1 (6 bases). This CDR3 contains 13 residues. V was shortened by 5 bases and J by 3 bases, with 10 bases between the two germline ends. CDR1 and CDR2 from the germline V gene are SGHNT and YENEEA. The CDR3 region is CASSKGGYTEAFF. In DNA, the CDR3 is TGTGCCAGCAGCAAAGGGGGGTACACTGAAGCTTTCTTT.

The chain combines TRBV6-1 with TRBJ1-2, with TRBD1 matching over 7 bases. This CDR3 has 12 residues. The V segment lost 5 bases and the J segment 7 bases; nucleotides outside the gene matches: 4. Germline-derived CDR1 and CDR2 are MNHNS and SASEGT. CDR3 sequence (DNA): TGTGCCAGCAGTTCTGACAGGGTTGGCTACACCTTC. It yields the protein CASSSDRVGYTF.

The CDR3: CASSQALALSYNEQFF. The CDR3 nucleotides are TGTGCCAGCTCACAAGCCCTAGCGTTATCCTACAATGAGCAGTTCTTC. The chain joins TRBV18 to TRBJ2-1; tentative D call: TRBD2 (6 bases). Germline-derived CDR1 and CDR2 are KGHSH and LQKENI. This CDR3 spans 16 amino acids. The V and J ends lost 4 bases and 1 base respectively, with 14 bases between them. The variable domain in full, with the rest retrieved from reference TRBV18 and TRBJ2-1, is NAGVMQNPRHLVRRRGQEARLRCSPMKGHSHVYWYRQLPEEGLKFMVYLQKENIIDESGMPKERFSAEFPKEGPSILRIQQVVRGDSAAYFCASSQALALSYNEQFFGPGTRLTVL.

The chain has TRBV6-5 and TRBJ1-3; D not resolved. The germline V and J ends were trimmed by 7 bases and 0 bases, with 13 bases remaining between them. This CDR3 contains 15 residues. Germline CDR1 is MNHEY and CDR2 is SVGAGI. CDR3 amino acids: CASTLTTSSGNTIYF. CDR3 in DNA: TGTGCCAGCACCCTAACTACGTCCTCTGGAAACACCATATATTTT.

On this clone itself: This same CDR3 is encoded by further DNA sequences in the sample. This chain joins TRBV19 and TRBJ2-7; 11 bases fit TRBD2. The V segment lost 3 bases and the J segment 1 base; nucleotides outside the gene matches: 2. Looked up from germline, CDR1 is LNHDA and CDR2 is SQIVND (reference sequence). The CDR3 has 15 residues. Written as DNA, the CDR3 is TGTGCCAGTAGTATCGGGACTAGCGGATCCTACGAGCAGTACTTC. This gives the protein CASSIGTSGSYEQYF.

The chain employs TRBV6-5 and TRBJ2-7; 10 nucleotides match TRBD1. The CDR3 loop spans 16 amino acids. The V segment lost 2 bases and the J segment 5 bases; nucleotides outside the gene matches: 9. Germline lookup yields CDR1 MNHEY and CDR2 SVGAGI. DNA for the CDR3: TGTGCCAGCAGTTACGAGACAGGGGGCGGTGTACACGAGCAGTACTTC. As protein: CASSYETGGGVHEQYF.

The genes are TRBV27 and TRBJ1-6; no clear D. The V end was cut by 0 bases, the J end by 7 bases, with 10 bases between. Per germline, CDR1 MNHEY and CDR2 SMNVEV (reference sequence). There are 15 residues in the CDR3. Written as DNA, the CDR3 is TGTGCCAGCAGTTTATCAGCGGCTGCCAATTCACCCCTCCACTTT. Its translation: CASSLSAAANSPLHF.

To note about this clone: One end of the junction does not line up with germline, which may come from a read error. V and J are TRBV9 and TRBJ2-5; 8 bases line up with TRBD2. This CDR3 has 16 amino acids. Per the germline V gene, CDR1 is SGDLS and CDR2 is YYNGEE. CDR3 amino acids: CASSVDAGGAQEAQYF. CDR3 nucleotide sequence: TGTGCCAGCAGCGTAGATGCGGGAGGAGCGCAAGAGGCCCAGTACTTC. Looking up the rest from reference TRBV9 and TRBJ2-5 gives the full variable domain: DSGVTQTPKHLITATGQRVTLRCSPRSGDLSVYWYQQSLDQGLQFLIQYYNGEERAKGNILERFSAQQFPDLHSELNLSSLELGDSALYFCASSVDAGGAQEAQYFGPGTRLLVL.

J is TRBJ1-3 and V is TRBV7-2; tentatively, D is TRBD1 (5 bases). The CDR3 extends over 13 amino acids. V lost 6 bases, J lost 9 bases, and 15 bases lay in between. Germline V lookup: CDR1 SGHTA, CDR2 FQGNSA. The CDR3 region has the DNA TGTGCCAGCAGGATGCCAGGGAGCGGCACCATATATTTT. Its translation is CASRMPGSGTIYF.

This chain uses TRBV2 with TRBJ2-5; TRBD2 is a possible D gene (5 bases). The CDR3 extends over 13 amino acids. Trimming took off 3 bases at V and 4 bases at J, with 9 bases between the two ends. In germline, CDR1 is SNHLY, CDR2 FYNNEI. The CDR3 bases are TGTGCCAGCAGTGAGATAGCGCGAGAGACCCAGTACTTC. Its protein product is CASSEIARETQYF.

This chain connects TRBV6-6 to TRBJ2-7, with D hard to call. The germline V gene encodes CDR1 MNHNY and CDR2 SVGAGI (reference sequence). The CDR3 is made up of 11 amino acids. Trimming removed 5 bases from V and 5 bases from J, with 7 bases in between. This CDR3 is CASSPWDEQYF. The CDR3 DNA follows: TGTGCCAGCAGTCCCTGGGACGAGCAGTACTTC.

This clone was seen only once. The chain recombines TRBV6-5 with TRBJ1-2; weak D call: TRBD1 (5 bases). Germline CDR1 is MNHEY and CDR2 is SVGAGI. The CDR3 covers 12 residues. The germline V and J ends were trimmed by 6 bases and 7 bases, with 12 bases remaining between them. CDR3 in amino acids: CASRPMGGGYTF. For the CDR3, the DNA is TGTGCCAGCAGACCCATGGGGGGTGGCTACACCTTC.

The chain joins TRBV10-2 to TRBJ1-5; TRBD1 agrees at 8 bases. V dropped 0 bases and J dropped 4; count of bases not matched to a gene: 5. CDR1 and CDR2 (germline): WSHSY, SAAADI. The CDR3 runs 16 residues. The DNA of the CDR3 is TGCGCCAGCAGTGAGTCCCGGAGACAGGGGAATCAGCCCCAGCATTTT. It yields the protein CASSESRRQGNQPQHF.

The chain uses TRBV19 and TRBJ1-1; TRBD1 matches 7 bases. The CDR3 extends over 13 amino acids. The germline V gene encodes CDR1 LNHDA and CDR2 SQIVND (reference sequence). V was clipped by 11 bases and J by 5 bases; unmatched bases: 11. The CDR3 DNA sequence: TGTGCCGCCACGACAGGGAGGAGAACTGAAGCTTTCTTT. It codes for CAATTGRRTEAFF.

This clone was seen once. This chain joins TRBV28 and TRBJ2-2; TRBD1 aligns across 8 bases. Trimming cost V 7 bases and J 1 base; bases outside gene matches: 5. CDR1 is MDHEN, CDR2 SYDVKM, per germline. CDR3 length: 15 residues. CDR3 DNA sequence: TGTGCCAGCATCACCGGGACAGGGAACACCGGGGAGCTGTTTTTT. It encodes CASITGTGNTGELFF.

CDR3 DNA: TGTGCCAGCTCATTAACCGGGACAGAAGGCGAGCAGTACTTC. This sequence encodes CASSLTGTEGEQYF. The chain carries TRBV18 and TRBJ2-7, with 7 bases identical to TRBD1. CDR3 length equals 14 residues. Germline V gene sequence: CDR1 KGHSH, CDR2 LQKENI. Trimming at V came to 5 bases and at J to 6 bases, leaving 10 bases not matched to a gene.

The CDR3 loop is CASSLYGVVDTEAFF. Written as DNA, the CDR3 is TGTGCCAGCAGCTTATACGGGGTTGTTGACACTGAAGCTTTCTTT. V usage is TRBV11-2 and J usage is TRBJ1-1, with no clear D. Germline CDR1 and CDR2: SGHAT and FQNNGV. The CDR3 loop spans 15 amino acids. Trimming cost V 2 bases and J 3 bases, with 13 bases left between them.

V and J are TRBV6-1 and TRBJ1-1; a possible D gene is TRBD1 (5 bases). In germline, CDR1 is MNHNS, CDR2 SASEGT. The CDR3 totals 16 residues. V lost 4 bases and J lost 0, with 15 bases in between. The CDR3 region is CASSGRQFTMNTEAFF. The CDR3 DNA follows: TGTGCCAGCAGTGGCCGACAGTTTACAATGAACACTGAAGCTTTCTTT.

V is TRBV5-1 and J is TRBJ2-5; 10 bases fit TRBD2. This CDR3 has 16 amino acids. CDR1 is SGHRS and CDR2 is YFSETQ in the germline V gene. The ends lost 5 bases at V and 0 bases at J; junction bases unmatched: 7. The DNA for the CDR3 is TGCGCCAGCAGTTTCCTAGCGGGGGATTACCAAGAGACCCAGTACTTC. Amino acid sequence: CASSFLAGDYQETQYF.

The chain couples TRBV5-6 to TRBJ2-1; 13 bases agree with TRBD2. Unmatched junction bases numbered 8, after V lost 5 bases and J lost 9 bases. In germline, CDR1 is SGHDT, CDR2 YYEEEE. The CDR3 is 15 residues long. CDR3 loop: CASRGTSGIWGEQFF. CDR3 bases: TGTGCCAGCAGAGGGACTAGCGGGATCTGGGGTGAGCAGTTCTTC.